This T cell receptor beta chain was documented in a study of CD8+CD57+ T cells in acquired aplastic anemia. Study-level information: Roughly 3 ug was the average amount of DNA from sorted CD4+ and CD8+ cells.

TCR beta VDJ and CDR3 profiling used genomic DNA as template. TCRdb analysed the reads with MiXCR anew, one entry per CDR3 protein. Of under 200,000 distinct CDR3 sequences listed, roughly half are singletons. Patients who underwent sequencing had shown CD8+CD57+ cell expansion by flow cytometry. Sampling of blood occurred while the patients had still received no therapy. The CDR3 is 11 amino acids. Trimming removed 5 bases at V and 6 bases at J, with 8 bases between. The chain joins TRBV12-3 or TRBV12-4 to TRBJ2-7; a possible D gene is TRBD2 (6 bases). The sample consisted of sorted CD4+, CD8+, or CD8+CD57+ T cells (not recorded which) from PBMCs. The receptor comes from a human donor with aplastic anemia. CDR3 sequence (DNA): TGTGCCAGCAGTACGGGGGTCGAGCAGTACTTC. It yields the protein CASSTGVEQYF.